A selection of T cell receptor beta chains follows, all from one sample in a study of T cell changes during pregnancy in multiple sclerosis. TCRdb's copy holds only in-frame clones and misses some; the assay was immunoSEQ multiplex PCR. The sample carries over 40,000 clones, roughly 90% recorded once. The sequencing here drew on peripheral blood, taken in the second trimester of pregnancy. The receptors come from a female donor in good health, enrolled as a control in a pregnancy study. CDR3s include the opening cysteine and the closing phenylalanine or tryptophan. A D gene is named only where the DNA matches it firmly.

V gene	D gene	J gene	CDR3 protein	CDR3 DNA
TRBV7-2	TRBD1	TRBJ2-5	CASSLMGQLVRETQYF	TGTGCCAGCAGCTTAATGGGACAGTTGGTCAGGGAGACCCAGTACTTC
TRBV7-8	TRBD1	TRBJ1-2	CASSRTGGGYTF	TGTGCCAGCAGCCGGACAGGTGGTGGCTACACCTTC
TRBV19	TRBD1	TRBJ2-7	CASRTTGGSQTYEQYF	TGTGCCAGTAGGACGACAGGGGGCTCCCAAACCTACGAGCAGTACTTC
TRBV13	TRBD1	TRBJ2-1	CASSSIPGQTNEQFF	TGTGCCAGCAGTTCCATCCCGGGACAGACCAATGAGCAGTTCTTC
TRBV5-1	.	TRBJ2-2	CASSLGPGQRSGELFF	TGCGCCAGCAGCTTGGGTCCGGGACAAAGGTCCGGGGAGCTGTTTTTT
TRBV29-1	TRBD1	TRBJ2-5	CTVGQGTGETQYF	TGCACCGTAGGACAGGGGACGGGAGAGACCCAGTACTTC
TRBV5-4	TRBD1	TRBJ1-4	CASSSRQGLNEKLFF	TGTGCCAGCAGCTCGCGACAGGGCCTTAATGAAAAACTGTTTTTT
TRBV12-5	.	TRBJ2-1	CASGSYNEQFF	TGTGCTAGTGGTTCGTACAATGAGCAGTTCTTC
TRBV6-5	TRBD1	TRBJ2-7	CASRSTGSEQYF	TGTGCCAGCAGATCGACAGGGAGCGAGCAGTACTTC
TRBV27	.	TRBJ2-7	CASSFGGGEQYF	TGTGCCAGCAGTTTTGGGGGAGGCGAGCAGTACTTC
TRBV29-1	.	TRBJ1-1	CSVPNGGLNTEAFF	TGCAGCGTCCCGAATGGGGGCCTGAACACTGAAGCTTTCTTT